A single T cell receptor beta chain is shown here with its context. The entry originates in a study of graft-versus-host responses after intestinal transplantation. Study at large: Multivisceral, liver-intestinal, or isolated intestinal grafts were transplanted into recipients. The study, taken as a whole, reports: Recipient marrow contained GvH clones, some of which appeared first in ileum or blood. Within the allografts of patients who had graft-donor T cell macrochimerism, graft-versus-host to host-versus-graft clonal ratios were high.

Losses at the gene ends were 6 bases for V and 0 bases for J; bases not matched to a gene: 14. The CDR3 spans 19 residues. Germline CDR1 and CDR2: SGHTA and FQGNSA. TCRdb's table, derived via immunoSEQ multiplex PCR, lists solely in-frame clones and lacks some. The sample consists of under 15,000 clones, roughly 32% of them appearing once. The authors plated around 200,000 CFSE-labeled responder cells with around 200,000 irradiated, violet-dye-labeled stimulator cells. Upon completion of the reaction, proliferating CFSE-low responders, both CD3+CD4+ and CD3+CD8+, were sorted. The chain joins TRBV7-2 to TRBJ2-5, with 12 bases lining up with TRBD2. The TCR originated in a human patient who received an intestinal transplant. The sequences come from alloreactive CD8+ T cells from a mixed lymphocyte reaction culture, collected before intestinal transplant. As for subset: CFSE-low proliferating T cells sorted from roughly six-day pre-transplant mixed lymphocyte reaction (GvH or HvG direction). CDR3 in DNA: TGTGCCAGCAGAGACGCGGCTAGCGGGGGGGCCGTGTACCAAGAGACCCAGTACTTC. Translating gives CASRDAASGGAVYQETQYF.